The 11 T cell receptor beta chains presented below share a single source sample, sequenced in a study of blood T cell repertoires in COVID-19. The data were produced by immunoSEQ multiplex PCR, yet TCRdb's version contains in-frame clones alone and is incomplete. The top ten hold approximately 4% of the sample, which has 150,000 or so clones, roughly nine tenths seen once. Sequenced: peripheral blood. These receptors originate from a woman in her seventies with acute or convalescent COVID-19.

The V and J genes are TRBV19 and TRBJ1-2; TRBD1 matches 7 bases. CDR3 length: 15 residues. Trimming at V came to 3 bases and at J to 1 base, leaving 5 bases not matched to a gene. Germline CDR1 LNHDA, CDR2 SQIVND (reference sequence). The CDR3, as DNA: TGTGCCAGTAGTATTGGGACAGTTCTTAACTATGGCTACACCTTC. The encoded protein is CASSIGTVLNYGYTF.

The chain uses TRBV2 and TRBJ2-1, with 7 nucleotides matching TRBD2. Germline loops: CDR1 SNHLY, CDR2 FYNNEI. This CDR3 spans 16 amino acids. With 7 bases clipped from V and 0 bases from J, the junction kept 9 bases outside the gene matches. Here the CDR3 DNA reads TGTGCCAGCACCTCCCGGGGCGGGAGCTCCTACAATGAGCAGTTCTTC. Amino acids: CASTSRGGSSYNEQFF.

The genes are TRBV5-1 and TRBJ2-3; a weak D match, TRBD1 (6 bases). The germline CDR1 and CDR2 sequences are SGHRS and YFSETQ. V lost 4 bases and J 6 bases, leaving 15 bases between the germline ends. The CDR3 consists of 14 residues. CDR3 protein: CASSLGQGQDTQYF. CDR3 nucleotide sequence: TGCGCCAGCAGCCTGGGTCAGGGGCAGGATACGCAGTATTTT.

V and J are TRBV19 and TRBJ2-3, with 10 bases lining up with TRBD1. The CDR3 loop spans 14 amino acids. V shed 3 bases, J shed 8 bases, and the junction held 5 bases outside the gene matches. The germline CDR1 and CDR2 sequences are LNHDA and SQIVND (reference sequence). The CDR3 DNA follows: TGTGCCAGTAGTATCCCCGGACAGGGGGGTACGCAGTATTTT. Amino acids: CASSIPGQGGTQYF.

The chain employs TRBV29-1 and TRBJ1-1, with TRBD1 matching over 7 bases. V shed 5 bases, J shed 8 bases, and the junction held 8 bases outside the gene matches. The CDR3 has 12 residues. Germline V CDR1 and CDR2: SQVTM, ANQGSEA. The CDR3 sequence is CSVQDRPREAFF. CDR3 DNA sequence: TGCAGCGTTCAGGACAGGCCCAGGGAAGCTTTCTTT. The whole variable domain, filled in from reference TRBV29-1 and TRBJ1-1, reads SAVISQKPSRDICQRGTSLTIQCQVDSQVTMMFWYRQQPGQSLTLIATANQGSEATYESGFVIDKFPISRPNLTFSTLTVSNMSPEDSSIYLCSVQDRPREAFFGQGTRLTVV.

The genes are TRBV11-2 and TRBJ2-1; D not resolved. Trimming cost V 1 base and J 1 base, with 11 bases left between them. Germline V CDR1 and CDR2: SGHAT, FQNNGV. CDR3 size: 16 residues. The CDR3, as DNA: TGTGCCAGCAGCTTAGTCGTGGTTAGATCCTACAATGAGCAGTTCTTC. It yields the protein CASSLVVVRSYNEQFF.

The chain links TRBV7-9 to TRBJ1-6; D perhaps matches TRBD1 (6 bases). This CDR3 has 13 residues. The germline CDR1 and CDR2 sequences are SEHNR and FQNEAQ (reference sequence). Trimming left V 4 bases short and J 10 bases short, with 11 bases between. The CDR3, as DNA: TGTGCCAGCAGCTCCAAAGGGGGATCACCCCTCCACTTT. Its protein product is CASSSKGGSPLHF.

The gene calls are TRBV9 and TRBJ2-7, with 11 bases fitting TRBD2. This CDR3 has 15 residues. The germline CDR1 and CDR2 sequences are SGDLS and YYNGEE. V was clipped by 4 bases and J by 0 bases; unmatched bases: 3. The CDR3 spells CASSPTSGTSYEQYF. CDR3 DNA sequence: TGTGCCAGCAGCCCGACTAGCGGGACCTCCTACGAGCAGTACTTC.

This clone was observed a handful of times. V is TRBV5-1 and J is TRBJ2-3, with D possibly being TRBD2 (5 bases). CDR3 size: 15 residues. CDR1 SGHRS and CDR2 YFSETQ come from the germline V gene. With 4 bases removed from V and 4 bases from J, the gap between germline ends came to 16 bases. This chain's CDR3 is CASSRTGDHADTQYF. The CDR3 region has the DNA TGCGCCAGCAGCCGGACTGGGGATCACGCAGATACGCAGTATTTT.

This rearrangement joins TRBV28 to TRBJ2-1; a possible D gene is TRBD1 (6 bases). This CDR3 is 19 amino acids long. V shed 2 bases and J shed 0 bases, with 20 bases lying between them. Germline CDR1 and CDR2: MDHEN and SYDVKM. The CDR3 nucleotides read TGTGCCAGCAGTTTAGTGGCAGGGGCACCCCACGCCTCCTACAATGAGCAGTTCTTC. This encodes CASSLVAGAPHASYNEQFF.

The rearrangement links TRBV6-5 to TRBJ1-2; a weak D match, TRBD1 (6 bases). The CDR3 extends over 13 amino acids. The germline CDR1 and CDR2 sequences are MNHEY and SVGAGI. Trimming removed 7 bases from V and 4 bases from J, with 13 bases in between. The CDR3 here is CASNPTGSYGYTF. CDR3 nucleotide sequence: TGTGCCAGCAATCCGACAGGAAGCTATGGCTACACCTTC.